These T cell receptor beta chains were read from a single sample in a study of T cell responses to AZD1222 COVID-19 vaccine. The data were produced by immunoSEQ multiplex PCR, yet TCRdb's version contains in-frame clones alone and is incomplete. The table has some 140,000 clones, around nine tenths seen once; the top ten hold just over 5.5%. The specimen comprised peripheral blood, sampled on day 0 of AZD1222 vaccination. These receptors originate from an adult in good health. Each CDR3 is given with its conserved first and last residue. The D gene is left open where the match is weak. Only some rows state a clone size, as once, few, many or a class for expanded clones.

d_gene: .
abundance: few
j_gene: TRBJ1-1
v_gene: TRBV30
CDR3nt: TGTGCCTGGAGTAGGAACAGTTATGAAGCTTTCTTT
CDR3aa: CAWSRNSYEAFF

d_gene: .
abundance: .
j_gene: TRBJ2-7
v_gene: TRBV28
CDR3nt: TGTGCCAGCAGCGACCGGAATATGGCCCCCTACGAGCAGTACTTC
CDR3aa: CASSDRNMAPYEQYF

d_gene: .
abundance: .
j_gene: TRBJ2-7
v_gene: TRBV7-2
CDR3nt: TGTGCCAGCAGTCGTCCTCGTTTCTACGAGCAGTACTTC
CDR3aa: CASSRPRFYEQYF

d_gene: .
abundance: .
j_gene: TRBJ1-2
v_gene: TRBV7-9
CDR3nt: TGTGCCAGCAGCTTAGTGGTTCGGGATGGCTACACCTTC
CDR3aa: CASSLVVRDGYTF

d_gene: .
abundance: .
j_gene: TRBJ2-1
v_gene: TRBV9
CDR3nt: TGTGCCAGCAGCGTAGCTACACTCAATGAGCAGTTCTTC
CDR3aa: CASSVATLNEQFF

d_gene: .
abundance: once
j_gene: TRBJ2-5
v_gene: TRBV19
CDR3nt: TGTGCCAGTAGTCCAGGAGGACAAGGCCAAGAGACCCAGTACTTC
CDR3aa: CASSPGGQGQETQYF

d_gene: TRBD1
abundance: .
j_gene: TRBJ2-7
v_gene: TRBV7-9
CDR3nt: TGTGCCAGCAGCCCGCTCTCCGGGACAGGGCACGAGCAGTACTTC
CDR3aa: CASSPLSGTGHEQYF

d_gene: .
abundance: .
j_gene: TRBJ2-2
v_gene: TRBV7-2
CDR3nt: TGTGCCAGCAGCGCACAGGGAGCGACCGGGGAGCTGTTTTTT
CDR3aa: CASSAQGATGELFF

d_gene: TRBD1
abundance: .
j_gene: TRBJ1-3
v_gene: TRBV7-2
CDR3nt: TGTGCCAGCAGCTTAGCAATGGGACAGGGAGTTGGAAACACCATATATTTT
CDR3aa: CASSLAMGQGVGNTIYF

d_gene: TRBD1
abundance: .
j_gene: TRBJ1-2
v_gene: TRBV5-6
CDR3nt: TGTGCCAGCATCCTACTTCAGGGGGCAGGTGGCTACACCTTC
CDR3aa: CASILLQGAGGYTF

d_gene: .
abundance: .
j_gene: TRBJ1-5
v_gene: TRBV28
CDR3nt: TGTGCCAGCATGGAGGGTCGGGCTCAGCCCCAGCATTTT
CDR3aa: CASMEGRAQPQHF

d_gene: .
abundance: .
j_gene: TRBJ2-1
v_gene: TRBV27
CDR3nt: TGTGCCACCGCACGGCACCAAGCGGTTGAGCAGTTCTTC
CDR3aa: CATARHQAVEQFF

d_gene: TRBD1
abundance: .
j_gene: TRBJ2-2
v_gene: TRBV28
CDR3nt: TGTGCCAGCAGTTTCCCACAGGGGCGGAACGCCGGGGAGCTGTTTTTT
CDR3aa: CASSFPQGRNAGELFF

d_gene: .
abundance: .
j_gene: TRBJ2-5
v_gene: TRBV7-2
CDR3nt: TGTGCCAGCAGCCCCCGACTCGGCGGGGAAGAGACCCAGTACTTC
CDR3aa: CASSPRLGGEETQYF

d_gene: TRBD2
abundance: .
j_gene: TRBJ2-7
v_gene: TRBV30
CDR3nt: TGTGCCTGGAGTGGGACTAGCGGGATTGGCGAGCAGTACTTC
CDR3aa: CAWSGTSGIGEQYF

d_gene: TRBD2
abundance: .
j_gene: TRBJ2-1
v_gene: TRBV5-1
CDR3nt: TGCGCCAGCAGCCCGGGACTAGCGGGAGCTTGGGAGCAGTTCTTC
CDR3aa: CASSPGLAGAWEQFF

d_gene: .
abundance: .
j_gene: TRBJ1-5
v_gene: TRBV28
CDR3nt: TGTGCCAGCAGTTTGGGGAGAATGGGTCAGCCCCAGCATTTT
CDR3aa: CASSLGRMGQPQHF

d_gene: .
abundance: .
j_gene: TRBJ1-4
v_gene: TRBV7-9
CDR3nt: TGTGCCAGCAGCTCCAAGACGGCCCCAACTAATGAAAAACTGTTTTTT
CDR3aa: CASSSKTAPTNEKLFF

d_gene: .
abundance: .
j_gene: TRBJ1-5
v_gene: TRBV5-5
CDR3nt: TGTGCCAGCAGCCCGGGGCGACAATTCAATCAGCCCCAGCATTTT
CDR3aa: CASSPGRQFNQPQHF

d_gene: TRBD2
abundance: once
j_gene: TRBJ2-2
v_gene: TRBV6-2/TRBV6-3
CDR3nt: TGTGCCAGCAGTTACCTAAGCGGGAGCTTCGCGAACACCGGGGAGCTGTTTTTT
CDR3aa: CASSYLSGSFANTGELFF

d_gene: TRBD2
abundance: .
j_gene: TRBJ2-2
v_gene: TRBV27
CDR3nt: TGTGCCAGCACCCGGACTAGGTTGAACACCGGGGAGCTGTTTTTT
CDR3aa: CASTRTRLNTGELFF

d_gene: .
abundance: .
j_gene: TRBJ1-3
v_gene: TRBV9
CDR3nt: TGTGCCAGCAGCGGCCTCCAAGGGAGAGGAAACACCATATATTTT
CDR3aa: CASSGLQGRGNTIYF

d_gene: .
abundance: once
j_gene: TRBJ1-1
v_gene: TRBV4-1
CDR3nt: TGCGCCAGCAGCGCAGGGTCGGATGCTTTCTTT
CDR3aa: CASSAGSDAFF

d_gene: .
abundance: .
j_gene: TRBJ2-2
v_gene: TRBV6-6
CDR3nt: TGTGCCAGCAGATCCGGGGAGCTGTTTTTT
CDR3aa: CASRSGELFF

d_gene: TRBD2
abundance: .
j_gene: TRBJ2-3
v_gene: TRBV5-1
CDR3nt: TGCGCCAGCAGCTTGGTTATTCCGGGACTAGTAAATACGCAGTATTTT
CDR3aa: CASSLVIPGLVNTQYF

d_gene: TRBD1
abundance: .
j_gene: TRBJ2-7
v_gene: TRBV7-3
CDR3nt: TGTGCCAGCAGCTTGACAGGGGGCTACGAGCAGTACTTC
CDR3aa: CASSLTGGYEQYF

d_gene: .
abundance: few
j_gene: TRBJ1-5
v_gene: TRBV2
CDR3nt: TGTGCCAGCAGTCCAACGACAGGTTACAATCAGCCCCAGCATTTT
CDR3aa: CASSPTTGYNQPQHF

d_gene: .
abundance: once
j_gene: TRBJ2-1
v_gene: TRBV24-1
CDR3nt: TGTGCCACCAGCCCACAGGGACCCGGGCAGTTCTTC
CDR3aa: CATSPQGPGQFF